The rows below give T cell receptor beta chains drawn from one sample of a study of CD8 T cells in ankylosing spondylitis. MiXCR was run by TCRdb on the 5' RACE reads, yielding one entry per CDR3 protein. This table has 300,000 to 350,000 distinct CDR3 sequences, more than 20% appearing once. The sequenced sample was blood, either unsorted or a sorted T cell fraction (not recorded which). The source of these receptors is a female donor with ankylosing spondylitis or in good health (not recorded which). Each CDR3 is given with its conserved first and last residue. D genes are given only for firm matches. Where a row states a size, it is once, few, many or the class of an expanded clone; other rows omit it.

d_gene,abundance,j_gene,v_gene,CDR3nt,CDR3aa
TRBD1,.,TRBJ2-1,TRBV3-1,TGTGCCAGCAGCCCAGGGACGGGACAGGGGTACAATGAGCAGTTCTTC,CASSPGTGQGYNEQFF
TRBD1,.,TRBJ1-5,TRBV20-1,TGCAGTGCTGGAGACAGGGATAAGCCCCAGCATTTT,CSAGDRDKPQHF
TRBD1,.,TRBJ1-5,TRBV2,TGTGCCAGCAGTGTACAGGGGAAGAATCAGCCCCAGCATTTT,CASSVQGKNQPQHF
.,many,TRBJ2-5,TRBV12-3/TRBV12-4,TGTGCCAGCAGCCCTGGCCGGCAGGAGGAGACCCAGTACTTC,CASSPGRQEETQYF
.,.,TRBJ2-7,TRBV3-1,TGTGCCAGCAGCCACCGTACAGGCTACGAGCAGTACTTC,CASSHRTGYEQYF
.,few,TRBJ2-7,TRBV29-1,TGCAGCGTTGGGCGTCAGTTCGAGCAGTACTTC,CSVGRQFEQYF
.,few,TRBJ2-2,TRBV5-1,TGCGCCAGCAGCTTGGGTTACACCGGGGAGCTGTTTTTT,CASSLGYTGELFF
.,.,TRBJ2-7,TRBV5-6,TGTGCCAGCACCACTCCCGGCGGCAGGGGAGGTTCATGGTACTTC,CASTTPGGRGGSWYF
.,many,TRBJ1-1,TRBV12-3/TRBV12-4,TGTGCCAGCAGTACCGCGGGGGTGAACACTGAAGCTTTCTTT,CASSTAGVNTEAFF
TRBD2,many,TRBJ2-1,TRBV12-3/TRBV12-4,TGTGCCAGCAGTACGTACACTCCCGGACTAGACAATGAGCAGTTCTTC,CASSTYTPGLDNEQFF
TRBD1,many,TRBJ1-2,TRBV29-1,TGCAGCGCCGCTGCCAGGGGGGCCTATGGCTACACCTTC,CSAAARGAYGYTF
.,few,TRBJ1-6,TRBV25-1,TGTGCCAGCAGTGAACTGGGTGGCAGGGTAGATTCACCCCTCCACTTT,CASSELGGRVDSPLHF
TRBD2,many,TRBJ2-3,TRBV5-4,TGTGCCAGCAGCTTGGGGTGGGAACCTACTAGCGCGCACTTCACAGATACGCAGTATTTT,CASSLGWEPTSAHFTDTQYF
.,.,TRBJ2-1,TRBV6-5,TGTGCCAGCAGTCGCCGGGCCTCAGGATGGGAGCAGTTCTTC,CASSRRASGWEQFF
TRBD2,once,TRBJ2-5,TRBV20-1,TGCAGTGCTAGCGGGCCGGGAGGGCGGGAGACCCAGTACTTC,CSASGPGGRETQYF
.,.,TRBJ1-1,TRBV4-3,TGCGCCAGCAGCCAAGAGGCAGGGCCGGGCACTGAAGCTTTCTTT,CASSQEAGPGTEAFF
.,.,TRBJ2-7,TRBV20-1,TGCAGTGCTACGCCCGGGACTGATACCTACGAGCAGTACTTC,CSATPGTDTYEQYF
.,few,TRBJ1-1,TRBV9,TGTGCCAGCAGCGTAGTGGATAAACGGAACACTGAAGCTTTCTTT,CASSVVDKRNTEAFF
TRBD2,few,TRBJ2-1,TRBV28,TGTGCCAGCAGCCCTATGAGCGGGAGGAAGTTCTTC,CASSPMSGRKFF
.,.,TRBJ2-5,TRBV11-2,TGTGCCAGCAGCCGACCCGGGGGGACCCAGTACTTC,CASSRPGGTQYF
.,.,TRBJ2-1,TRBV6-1,TGTGCCAGCAGCGCCCTCAGGCAAATCGACAATGAGCAGTTCTTC,CASSALRQIDNEQFF
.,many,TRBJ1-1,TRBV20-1,TGCAGTGCTGCGGATGGGACTGAAGCTTTCTTT,CSAADGTEAFF
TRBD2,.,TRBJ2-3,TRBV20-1,TGCAGTGCTAGCCAATTATTAGCGGGGGGCACAGATACGCAGTATTTT,CSASQLLAGGTDTQYF
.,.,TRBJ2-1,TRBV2,TGTGCCAGCAGTCGGGGGCTAGGGGAGCAGTTCTTC,CASSRGLGEQFF
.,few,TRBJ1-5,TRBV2,TGTGCCAGCAGCCCCCGACTCCAGCGCCAGCCCCAGCATTTT,CASSPRLQRQPQHF
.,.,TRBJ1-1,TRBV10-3,TGTGCCATCAGTGAACTGGCGAACACTGAAGCTTTCTTT,CAISELANTEAFF
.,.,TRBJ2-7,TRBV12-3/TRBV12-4,TGTGCCAGCAGTTCGTCTAGCGAGCAGTACTTC,CASSSSSEQYF
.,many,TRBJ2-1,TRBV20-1,TGCAGTGCCCAATTTAGAAGTGGGAGATACAATGAGCAGTTCTTC,CSAQFRSGRYNEQFF
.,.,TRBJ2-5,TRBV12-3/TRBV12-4,TGTGCCAGCAGTTTACATAGGGGAGAGACCCAGTACTTC,CASSLHRGETQYF
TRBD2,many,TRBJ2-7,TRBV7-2,TGTGCCAGCAGCTTAGGGGGACTAGCGGGAAACTACGAGCAGTACTTC,CASSLGGLAGNYEQYF
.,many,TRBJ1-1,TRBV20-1,TGCAGTGCAACCCGCGGGAACACTGAAGCTTTCTTT,CSATRGNTEAFF
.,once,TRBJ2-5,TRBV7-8,TGTGCCAGCAGCTTAGTCAGGCACACTCAAGAGACCCAGTACTTC,CASSLVRHTQETQYF
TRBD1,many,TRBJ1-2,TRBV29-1,TGCAGCGTGTTACAGGGGTCCGGCTACACCTTC,CSVLQGSGYTF
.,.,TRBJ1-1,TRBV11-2,TGTGCCAGCAGGACGGACCGGGCCCGGGCTGAAGCTTTCTTT,CASRTDRARAEAFF
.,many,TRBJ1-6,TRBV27,TGTGCCAGCAGTTTCAGGTCCTATAATTCACCCCTCCACTTT,CASSFRSYNSPLHF
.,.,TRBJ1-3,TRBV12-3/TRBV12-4,TGTGCCAGCAGTTTCCTTCTGGGTTCTGGAAACACCATATATTTT,CASSFLLGSGNTIYF
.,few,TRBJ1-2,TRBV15,TGTGCCACCAGCAGAGGTATACTCGGGGGTGGCTACACCTTC,CATSRGILGGGYTF
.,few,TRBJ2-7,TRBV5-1,TGCGCCAGCAGCCCCTTGGGAAGGGGAGTAACTGAGCAGTACTTC,CASSPLGRGVTEQYF
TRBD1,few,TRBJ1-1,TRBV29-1,TGCAGCGCCCAGACAGGGGGGGACACTGAAGCTTTCTTT,CSAQTGGDTEAFF
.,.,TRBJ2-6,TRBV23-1,TGCGCCAGCAGTCAACGGGACGGTTCTGGGGCCAACGTCCTGACTTTC,CASSQRDGSGANVLTF
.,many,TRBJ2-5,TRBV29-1,TGCAGCGCCGGACAGGGAGGGGTTGAGACCCAGTACTTC,CSAGQGGVETQYF
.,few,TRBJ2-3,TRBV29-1,TGCAGCGTTGAACATAGCGGAGCAGATACGCAGTATTTT,CSVEHSGADTQYF
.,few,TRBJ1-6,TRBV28,TGTGCCAGCAGTCCCCGCGGAAATAATTCACCCCTCCACTTT,CASSPRGNNSPLHF
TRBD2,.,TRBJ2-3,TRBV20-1,TGCAGTGCTAGCAGCGGGCCGGGGGGGGCAGATAAGCAGTATTTT,CSASSGPGGADKQYF
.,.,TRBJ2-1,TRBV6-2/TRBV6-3,TGTGCCAGCAGTTACGGAAGTAGCGGAGCCTACAATGAGCAGTTCTTC,CASSYGSSGAYNEQFF
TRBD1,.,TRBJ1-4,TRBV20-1,TGCAGTGCTAGACAGCAGGGGGCTAATGAAAAACTGTTTTTT,CSARQQGANEKLFF
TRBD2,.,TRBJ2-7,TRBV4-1,TGCGCCAGCAGCCAAGTGGATACTAGCGGGACCTACGAGCAGTACTTC,CASSQVDTSGTYEQYF
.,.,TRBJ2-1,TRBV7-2,TGTGCCAGCAGCTTCGCCCTCAGATCCAATGAGCAGTTCTTC,CASSFALRSNEQFF
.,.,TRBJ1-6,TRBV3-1,TGTGCCAGCAGCCTCCGACGAGGGGATAATTCACCCCTCCACTTT,CASSLRRGDNSPLHF
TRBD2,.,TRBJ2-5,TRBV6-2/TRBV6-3,TGTGCCAGCAGACCTCCCGGGACTAGCGGGAGTGAGACCCAGTACTTC,CASRPPGTSGSETQYF
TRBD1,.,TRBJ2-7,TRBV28,TGTGCCAGCAGTTTAGTGGACAGGGGTTCCTACGAGCAGTACTTC,CASSLVDRGSYEQYF
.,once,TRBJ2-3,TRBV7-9,TGTGCCAGCAGCCTCGAAGGGGGTCCGCTCTCCACAGATACGCAGTATTTT,CASSLEGGPLSTDTQYF
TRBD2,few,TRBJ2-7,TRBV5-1,TGCGCCAGCAGCTTGAGTCTAAGCGGGAGCAACGAGCAGTACTTC,CASSLSLSGSNEQYF
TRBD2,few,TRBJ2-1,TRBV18,TGTGCCAGCTCACCCTTCGGGACTAGCGACAATGAGCAGTTCTTC,CASSPFGTSDNEQFF
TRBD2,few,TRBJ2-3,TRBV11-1,TGTGCCAGCAGACTTTCCCCCCTGACTAGCGGGATAATGACAGATACGCAGTATTTT,CASRLSPLTSGIMTDTQYF
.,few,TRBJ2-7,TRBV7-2,TGTGCCAGCAGCCCTTACCGCTACGAGCAGTACTTC,CASSPYRYEQYF
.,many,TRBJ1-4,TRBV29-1,TGCAGCGTTAAGCAGGGAGACGAAAAACTGTTTTTT,CSVKQGDEKLFF
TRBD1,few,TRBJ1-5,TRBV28,TGTGCCAGCAGCGGCGGACAGGGTAAGGATCAGCCCCAGCATTTT,CASSGGQGKDQPQHF
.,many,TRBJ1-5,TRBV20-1,TGCAGTGCTAGTCAAGGGTTCAGCAATCAGCCCCAGCATTTT,CSASQGFSNQPQHF
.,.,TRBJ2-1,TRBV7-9,TGTGCCAGCAGCCCCGCTGTAGGGAATGAGCAGTTCTTC,CASSPAVGNEQFF